What follows describes a single T cell receptor (beta chain). This entry comes from a study of blood T cell repertoires in COVID-19. Clones were read by immunoSEQ multiplex PCR, and TCRdb kept only the in-frame ones, dropping some. The repertoire holds 100,000 to 110,000 clones, with about 77% as singletons. The junction had 4 bases not matched to a gene; V was cut back by 11 bases and J by 3 bases. The CDR3 is 13 amino acids. Sequencing used peripheral blood. The source is a man in his 70s with active or convalescent COVID-19. The chain has TRBV12-3 or TRBV12-4 and TRBJ2-7, with 13 bases matching TRBD2. The CDR3 here is CACGTSGDYEQYF. The CDR3, as DNA: TGTGCCTGTGGGACTAGCGGGGACTACGAGCAGTACTTC.